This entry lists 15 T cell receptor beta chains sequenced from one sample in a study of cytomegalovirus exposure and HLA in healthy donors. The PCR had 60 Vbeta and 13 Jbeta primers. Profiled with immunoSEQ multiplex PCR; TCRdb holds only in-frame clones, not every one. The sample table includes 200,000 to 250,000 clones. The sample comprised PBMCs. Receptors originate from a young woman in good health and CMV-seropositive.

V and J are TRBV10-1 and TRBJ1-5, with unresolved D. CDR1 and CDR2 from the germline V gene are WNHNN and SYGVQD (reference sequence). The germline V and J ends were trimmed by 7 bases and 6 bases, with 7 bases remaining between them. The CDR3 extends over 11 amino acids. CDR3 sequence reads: CASKESQPQHF. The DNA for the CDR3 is TGCGCCAGCAAAGAGAGTCAGCCCCAGCATTTT.

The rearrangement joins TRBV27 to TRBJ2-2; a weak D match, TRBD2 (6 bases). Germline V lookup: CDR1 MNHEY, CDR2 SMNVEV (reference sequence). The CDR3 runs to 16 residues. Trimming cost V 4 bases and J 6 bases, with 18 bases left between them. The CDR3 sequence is CASSSLGLAASGELFF. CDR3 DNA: TGTGCCAGCAGTTCACTAGGGTTAGCGGCGTCCGGGGAGCTGTTTTTT.

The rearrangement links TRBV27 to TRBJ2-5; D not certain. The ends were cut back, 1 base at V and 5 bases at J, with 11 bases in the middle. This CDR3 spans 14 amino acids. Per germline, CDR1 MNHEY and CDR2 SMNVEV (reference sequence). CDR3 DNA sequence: TGTGCCAGCAGTTTATTCGGAGCTGGGGAGACCCAGTACTTC. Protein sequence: CASSLFGAGETQYF.

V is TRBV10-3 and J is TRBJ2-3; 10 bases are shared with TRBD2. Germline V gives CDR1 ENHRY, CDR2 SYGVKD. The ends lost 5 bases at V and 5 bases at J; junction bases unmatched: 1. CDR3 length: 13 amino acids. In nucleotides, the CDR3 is TGTGCCATCAGTCCTAGCGGGGGAGATACGCAGTATTTT. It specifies CAISPSGGDTQYF.

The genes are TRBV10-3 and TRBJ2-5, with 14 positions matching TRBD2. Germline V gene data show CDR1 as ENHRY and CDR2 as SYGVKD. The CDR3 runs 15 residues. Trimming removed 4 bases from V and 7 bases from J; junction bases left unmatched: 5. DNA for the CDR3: TGTGCCATCAGTGGGACTAGCGGGGGGCGGGGGACCCAGTACTTC. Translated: CAISGTSGGRGTQYF.

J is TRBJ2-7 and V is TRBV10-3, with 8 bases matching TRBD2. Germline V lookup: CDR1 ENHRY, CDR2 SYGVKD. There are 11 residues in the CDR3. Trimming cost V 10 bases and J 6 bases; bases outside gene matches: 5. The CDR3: CATLGGVEQYF. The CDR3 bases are TGTGCCACGCTCGGGGGGGTCGAGCAGTACTTC.

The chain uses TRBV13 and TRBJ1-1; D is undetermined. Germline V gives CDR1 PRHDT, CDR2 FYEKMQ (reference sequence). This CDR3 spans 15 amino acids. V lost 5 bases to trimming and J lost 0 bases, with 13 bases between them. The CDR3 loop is CASSPMTRMNTEAFF. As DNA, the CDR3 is TGTGCCAGCAGCCCAATGACACGGATGAACACTGAAGCTTTCTTT.

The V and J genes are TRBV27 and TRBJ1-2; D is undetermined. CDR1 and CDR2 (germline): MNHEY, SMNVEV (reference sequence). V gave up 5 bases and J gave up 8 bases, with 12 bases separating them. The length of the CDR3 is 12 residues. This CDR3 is CASSDVTGGYTF. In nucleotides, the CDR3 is TGTGCCAGCAGTGACGTCACCGGGGGCTACACCTTC.

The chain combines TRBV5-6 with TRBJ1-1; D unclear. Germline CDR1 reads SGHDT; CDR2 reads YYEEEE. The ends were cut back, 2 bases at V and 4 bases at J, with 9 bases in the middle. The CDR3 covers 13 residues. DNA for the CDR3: TGTGCCAGCAGCTTTGATCCAGGCACTGAAGCTTTCTTT. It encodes CASSFDPGTEAFF.

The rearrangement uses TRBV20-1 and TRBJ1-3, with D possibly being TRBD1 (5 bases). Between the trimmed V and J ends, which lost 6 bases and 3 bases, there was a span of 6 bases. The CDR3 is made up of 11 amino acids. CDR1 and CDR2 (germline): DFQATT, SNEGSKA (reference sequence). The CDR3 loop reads CSAGDGNTIYF. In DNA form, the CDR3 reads TGCAGTGCAGGGGATGGAAACACCATATATTTT.

The CDR3 sequence: CAWRQTGGRVAEAFF. The CDR3 DNA reads as TGTGCCTGGAGGCAAACAGGGGGCAGGGTCGCTGAAGCTTTCTTT. This rearrangement joins TRBV30 to TRBJ1-1; TRBD1 matches at 9 bases. CDR1 and CDR2 (germline): GTSNPN, SVGIG (reference sequence). The CDR3 consists of 15 residues. The V and J ends lost 3 bases and 6 bases, in that order; junction bases with no gene match: 11.

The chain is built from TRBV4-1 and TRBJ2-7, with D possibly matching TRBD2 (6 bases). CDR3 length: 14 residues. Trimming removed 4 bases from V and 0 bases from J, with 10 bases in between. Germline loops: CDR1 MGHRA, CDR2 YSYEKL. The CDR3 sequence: CASSLGLSSYEQYF. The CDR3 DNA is TGCGCCAGCAGCCTGGGACTGAGCTCCTACGAGCAGTACTTC.

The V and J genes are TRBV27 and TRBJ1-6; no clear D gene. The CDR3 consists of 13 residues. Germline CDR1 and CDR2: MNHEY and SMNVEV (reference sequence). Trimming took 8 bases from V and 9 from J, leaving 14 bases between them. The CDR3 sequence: CASVGDGSSPLHF. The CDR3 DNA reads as TGTGCCAGCGTTGGGGATGGGAGTTCACCCCTCCACTTT.

The CDR3 spells CASSFWDRSYEQYF. CDR3 in DNA: TGTGCCAGCAGTTTCTGGGACAGGTCCTACGAGCAGTACTTC. The gene calls are TRBV27 and TRBJ2-7; 8 bases fit TRBD1. Germline V gene data show CDR1 as MNHEY and CDR2 as SMNVEV (reference sequence). V shed 3 bases, J shed 1 base, and the junction held 2 bases outside the gene matches. The CDR3 length is 14 residues.

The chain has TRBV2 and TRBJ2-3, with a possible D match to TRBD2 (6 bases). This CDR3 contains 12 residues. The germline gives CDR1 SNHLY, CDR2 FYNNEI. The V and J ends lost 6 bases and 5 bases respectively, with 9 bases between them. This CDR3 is CASSPGGDTQYF. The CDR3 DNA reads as TGTGCCAGCAGCCCCGGGGGAGATACGCAGTATTTT.